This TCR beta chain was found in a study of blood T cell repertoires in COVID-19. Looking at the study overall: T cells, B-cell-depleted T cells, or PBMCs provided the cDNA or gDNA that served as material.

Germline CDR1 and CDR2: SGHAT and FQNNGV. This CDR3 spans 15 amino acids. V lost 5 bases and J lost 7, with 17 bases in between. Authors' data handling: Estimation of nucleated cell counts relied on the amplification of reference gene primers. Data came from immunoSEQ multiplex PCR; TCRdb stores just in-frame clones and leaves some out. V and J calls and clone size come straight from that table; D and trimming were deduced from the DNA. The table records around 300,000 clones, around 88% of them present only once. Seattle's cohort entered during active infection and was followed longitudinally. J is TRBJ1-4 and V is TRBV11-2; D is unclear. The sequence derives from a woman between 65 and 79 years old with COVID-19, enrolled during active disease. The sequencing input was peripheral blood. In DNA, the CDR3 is TGTGCCAGCAGCCATTGGGCCGAGGGCCCTGAAAAACTGTTTTTT. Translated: CASSHWAEGPEKLFF.